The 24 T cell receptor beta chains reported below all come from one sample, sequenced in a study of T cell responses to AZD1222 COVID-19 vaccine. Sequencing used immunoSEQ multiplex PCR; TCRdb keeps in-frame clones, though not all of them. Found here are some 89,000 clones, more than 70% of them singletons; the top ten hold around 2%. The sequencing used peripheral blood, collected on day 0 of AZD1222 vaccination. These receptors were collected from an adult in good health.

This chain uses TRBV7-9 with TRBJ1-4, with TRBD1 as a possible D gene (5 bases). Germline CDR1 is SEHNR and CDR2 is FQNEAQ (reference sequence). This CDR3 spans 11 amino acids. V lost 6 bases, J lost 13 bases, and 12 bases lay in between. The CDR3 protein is CASRDQGGLFF. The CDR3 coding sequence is TGTGCCAGCAGGGATCAGGGTGGACTGTTTTTT.

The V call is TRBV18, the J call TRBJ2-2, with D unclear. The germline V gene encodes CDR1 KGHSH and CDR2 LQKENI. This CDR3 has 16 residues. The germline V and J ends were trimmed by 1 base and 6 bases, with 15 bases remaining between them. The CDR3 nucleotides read TGTGCCAGCTCACCACTGGGTTTTACGGGTTCCGGGGAGCTGTTTTTT. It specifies CASSPLGFTGSGELFF.

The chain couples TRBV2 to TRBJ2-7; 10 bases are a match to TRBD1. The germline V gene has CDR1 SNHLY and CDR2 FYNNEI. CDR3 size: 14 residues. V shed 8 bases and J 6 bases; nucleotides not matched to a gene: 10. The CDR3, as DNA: TGTGCCAGCGGGACAGGGGTAACTTGGAGCGAGCAGTACTTC. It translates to CASGTGVTWSEQYF.

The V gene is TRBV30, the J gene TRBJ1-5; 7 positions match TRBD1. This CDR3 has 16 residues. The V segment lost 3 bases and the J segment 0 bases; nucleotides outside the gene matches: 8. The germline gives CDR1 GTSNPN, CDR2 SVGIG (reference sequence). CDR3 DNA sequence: TGTGCCTGGAGACCGAAGGGGGCTTCTAGCAATCAGCCCCAGCATTTT. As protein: CAWRPKGASSNQPQHF.

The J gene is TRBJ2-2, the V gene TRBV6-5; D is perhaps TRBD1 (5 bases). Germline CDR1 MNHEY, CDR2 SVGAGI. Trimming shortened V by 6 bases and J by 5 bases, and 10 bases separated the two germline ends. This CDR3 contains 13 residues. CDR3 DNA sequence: TGTGCCAGCAGAACGACAGAGACCGGGGAGCTGTTTTTT. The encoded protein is CASRTTETGELFF.

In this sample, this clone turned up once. Here the CDR3 DNA reads TGTGCCAGCAGCATTGGACAGGTTAACACTGAAGCTTTCTTT. Protein sequence: CASSIGQVNTEAFF. The rearrangement links TRBV13 to TRBJ1-1, with 7 bases lining up with TRBD1. Germline V CDR1 and CDR2: PRHDT, FYEKMQ (reference sequence). This CDR3 has 14 amino acids. The ends lost 5 bases at V and 2 bases at J; junction bases unmatched: 5. Based on the CDR3 plus reference TRBV13 and TRBJ1-1, the full variable domain is AAGVIQSPRHLIKEKRETATLKCYPIPRHDTVYWYQQGPGQDPQFLISFYEKMQSDKGSIPDRFSAQQFSDYHSELNMSSLELGDSALYFCASSIGQVNTEAFFGQGTRLTVV.

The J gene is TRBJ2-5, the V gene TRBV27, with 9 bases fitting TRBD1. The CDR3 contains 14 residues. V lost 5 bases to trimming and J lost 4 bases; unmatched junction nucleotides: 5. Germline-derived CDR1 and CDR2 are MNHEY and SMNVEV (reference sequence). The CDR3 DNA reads TGTGCCAGCAGTCTCCGGGACAGGGTAGAGACCCAGTACTTC. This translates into CASSLRDRVETQYF.

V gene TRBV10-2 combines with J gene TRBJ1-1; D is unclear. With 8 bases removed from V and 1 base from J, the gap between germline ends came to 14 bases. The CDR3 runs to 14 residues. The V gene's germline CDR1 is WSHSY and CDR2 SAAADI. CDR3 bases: TGCGCCAGCGGCGCCACACCGGGGAACACTGAAGCTTTCTTT. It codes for CASGATPGNTEAFF.

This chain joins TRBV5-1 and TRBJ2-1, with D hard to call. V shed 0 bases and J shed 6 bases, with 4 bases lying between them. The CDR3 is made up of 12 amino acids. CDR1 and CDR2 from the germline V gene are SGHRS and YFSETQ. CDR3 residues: CASSLVTNEQFF. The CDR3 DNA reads TGCGCCAGCAGCTTGGTAACCAATGAGCAGTTCTTC.

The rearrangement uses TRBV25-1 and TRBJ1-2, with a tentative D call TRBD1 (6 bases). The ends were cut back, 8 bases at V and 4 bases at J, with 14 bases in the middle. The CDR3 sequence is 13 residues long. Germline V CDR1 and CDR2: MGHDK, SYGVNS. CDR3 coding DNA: TGTGCCAGCGCCGACAGGAGGGTCTATGGCTACACCTTC. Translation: CASADRRVYGYTF.

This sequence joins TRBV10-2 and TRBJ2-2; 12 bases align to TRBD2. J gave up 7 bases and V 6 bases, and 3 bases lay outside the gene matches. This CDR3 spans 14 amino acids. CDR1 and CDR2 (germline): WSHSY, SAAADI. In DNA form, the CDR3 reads TGCGCCAGCAGGGAACTAGCGGGAGGCGGGGAGCTGTTTTTT. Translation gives CASRELAGGGELFF.

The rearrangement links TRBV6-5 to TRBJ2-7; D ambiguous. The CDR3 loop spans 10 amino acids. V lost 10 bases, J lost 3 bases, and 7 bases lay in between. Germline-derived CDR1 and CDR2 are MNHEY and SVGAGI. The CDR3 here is CATGNYEQYF. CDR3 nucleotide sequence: TGTGCCACGGGTAACTACGAGCAGTACTTC.

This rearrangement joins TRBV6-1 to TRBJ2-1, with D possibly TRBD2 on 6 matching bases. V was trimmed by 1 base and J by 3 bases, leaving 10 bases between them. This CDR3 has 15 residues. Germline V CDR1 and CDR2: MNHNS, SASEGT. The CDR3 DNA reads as TGTGCCAGCAGTGAAGAGGAGGGGAACTACAATGAGCAGTTCTTC. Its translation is CASSEEEGNYNEQFF.

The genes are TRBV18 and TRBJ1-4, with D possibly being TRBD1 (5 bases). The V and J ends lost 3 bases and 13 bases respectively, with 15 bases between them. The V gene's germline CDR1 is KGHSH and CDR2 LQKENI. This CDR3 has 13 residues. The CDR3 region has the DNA TGTGCCAGCTCACCTATCCTTTTAGGGGCACTGTTTTTT. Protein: CASSPILLGALFF.

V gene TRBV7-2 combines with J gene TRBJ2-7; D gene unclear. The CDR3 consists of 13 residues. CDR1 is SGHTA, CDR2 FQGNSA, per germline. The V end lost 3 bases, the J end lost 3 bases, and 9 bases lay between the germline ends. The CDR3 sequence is CASSLNSHYEQYF. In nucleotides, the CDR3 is TGTGCCAGCAGCTTGAACAGCCACTACGAGCAGTACTTC.

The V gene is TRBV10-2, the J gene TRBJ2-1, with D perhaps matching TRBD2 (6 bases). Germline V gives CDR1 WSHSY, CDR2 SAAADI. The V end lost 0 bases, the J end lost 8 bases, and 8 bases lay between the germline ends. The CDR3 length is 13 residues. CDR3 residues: CASSESTRYEQFF. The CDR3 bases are TGCGCCAGCAGTGAGTCGACTAGATATGAGCAGTTCTTC.

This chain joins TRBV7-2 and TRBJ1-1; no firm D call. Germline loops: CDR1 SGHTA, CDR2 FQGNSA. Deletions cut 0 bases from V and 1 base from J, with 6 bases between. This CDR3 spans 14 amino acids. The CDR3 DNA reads TGTGCCAGCAGCTTAGCGAGCGGGAACACTGAAGCTTTCTTT. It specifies CASSLASGNTEAFF.

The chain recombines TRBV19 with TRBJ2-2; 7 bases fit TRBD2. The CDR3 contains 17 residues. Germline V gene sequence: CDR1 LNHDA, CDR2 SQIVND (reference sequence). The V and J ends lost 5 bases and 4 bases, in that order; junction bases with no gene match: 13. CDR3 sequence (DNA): TGTGCCAGTAGTCTAAGAGTATGGGAGGGCAGCACCGGGGAGCTGTTTTTT. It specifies CASSLRVWEGSTGELFF.

The CDR3: CASRPTNTGELFF. The CDR3 region has the DNA TGTGCCAGCAGACCCACGAACACCGGGGAGCTGTTTTTT. The gene calls are TRBV2 and TRBJ2-2, with D unresolved. From germline, CDR1 is SNHLY and CDR2 FYNNEI. The CDR3 length is 13 residues. With 6 bases removed from V and 0 bases from J, the gap between germline ends came to 5 bases.

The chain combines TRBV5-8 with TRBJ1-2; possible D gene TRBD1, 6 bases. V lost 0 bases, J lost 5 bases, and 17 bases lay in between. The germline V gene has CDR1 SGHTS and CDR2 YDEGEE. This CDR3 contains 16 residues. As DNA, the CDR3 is TGTGCCAGCAGCTTGGACAGGGCCTCCGGGCCTTATGGCTACACCTTC. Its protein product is CASSLDRASGPYGYTF.

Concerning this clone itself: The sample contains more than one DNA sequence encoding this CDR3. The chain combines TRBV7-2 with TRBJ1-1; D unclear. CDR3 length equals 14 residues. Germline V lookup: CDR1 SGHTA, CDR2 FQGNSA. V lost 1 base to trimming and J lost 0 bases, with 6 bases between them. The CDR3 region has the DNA TGTGCCAGCAGCTTAGTGCAAATGAACACTGAAGCTTTCTTT. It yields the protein CASSLVQMNTEAFF.

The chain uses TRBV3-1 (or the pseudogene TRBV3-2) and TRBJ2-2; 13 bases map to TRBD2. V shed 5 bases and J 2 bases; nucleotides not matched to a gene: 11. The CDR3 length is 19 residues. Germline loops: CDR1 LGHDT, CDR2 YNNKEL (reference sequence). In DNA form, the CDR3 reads TGTGCCAGCAGCTCCGCCTTTGGGGGACTAGCGGGAAACACCGGGGAGCTGTTTTTT. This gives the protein CASSSAFGGLAGNTGELFF.

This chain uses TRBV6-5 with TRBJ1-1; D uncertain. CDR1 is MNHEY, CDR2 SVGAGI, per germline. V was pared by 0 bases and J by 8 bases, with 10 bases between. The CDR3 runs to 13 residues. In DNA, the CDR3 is TGTGCCAGCAGTTACTCAGGGCGCGGGGAAGCTTTCTTT. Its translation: CASSYSGRGEAFF.

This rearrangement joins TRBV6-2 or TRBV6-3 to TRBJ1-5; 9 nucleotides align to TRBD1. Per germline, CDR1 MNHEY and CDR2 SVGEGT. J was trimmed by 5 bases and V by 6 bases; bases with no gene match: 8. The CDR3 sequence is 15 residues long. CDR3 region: CASSPRGQGYQPQHF. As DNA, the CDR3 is TGTGCCAGCAGCCCACGGGGACAGGGATATCAGCCCCAGCATTTT.